The 11 T cell receptor beta chains below were found in one sample sequenced in a study of blood T cell repertoires in COVID-19. Produced via immunoSEQ multiplex PCR; TCRdb's table is partial and in-frame only. The table shows around 62,000 clones, with approximately 93% occurring only once. Sequenced sample: peripheral blood. These receptors were taken from a man aged 70-80 years with active COVID-19.

The gene calls are TRBV18 and TRBJ2-3, with 10 nucleotides matching TRBD2. J lost 4 bases, V lost 6 bases, and 7 bases had no gene match. The CDR3 runs 15 residues. CDR1 is KGHSH, CDR2 LQKENI, per germline. CDR3 in amino acids: CASSQSSGGADTQYF. The CDR3 DNA sequence: TGTGCCAGCTCCCAAAGCAGCGGGGGGGCAGATACGCAGTATTTT.

The chain is built from TRBV10-3 and TRBJ1-5; 8 positions agree with TRBD1. V dropped 6 bases and J dropped 5; count of bases not matched to a gene: 6. CDR3 length: 14 amino acids. The germline V gene encodes CDR1 ENHRY and CDR2 SYGVKD. The CDR3 sequence: CAISLSGGDQPQHF. The CDR3 DNA is TGTGCCATCAGCTTATCAGGGGGCGATCAGCCCCAGCATTTT.

J is TRBJ2-1 and V is TRBV6-2 or TRBV6-3; no clear D. Germline lookup yields CDR1 MNHEY and CDR2 SVGEGT. This CDR3 contains 14 residues. V lost 6 bases to trimming and J lost 0 bases, with 9 bases between them. This CDR3 reads CASSPLSSYNEQFF. The CDR3 coding sequence is TGTGCCAGCAGCCCCTTGAGCTCCTACAATGAGCAGTTCTTC.

The chain carries TRBV19 and TRBJ1-3, with TRBD1 identical over 9 bases. The CDR3 contains 16 residues. The trim removed 3 bases at V and 0 bases at J, leaving 3 bases unmatched. Germline V gene sequence: CDR1 LNHDA, CDR2 SQIVND (reference sequence). CDR3 protein: CASSMGQGSSGNTIYF. The CDR3 nucleotides are TGTGCCAGTAGTATGGGACAGGGATCCTCTGGAAACACCATATATTTT.

The chain has TRBV7-9 and TRBJ2-5; D is possibly TRBD1 (7 bases). The CDR3 length is 15 residues. Trimming stripped 3 bases from V and 5 bases from J, with 16 bases between. CDR1 is SEHNR and CDR2 is FQNEAQ in the germline V gene (reference sequence). This CDR3 reads CASSLQGVGGETQYF. DNA for the CDR3: TGTGCCAGCAGCTTGCAGGGGGTTGGAGGGGAGACCCAGTACTTC.

This clone was seen only once. The chain joins TRBV28 to TRBJ2-7, with TRBD1 identical over 10 bases. The CDR3 covers 13 residues. J was trimmed by 4 bases and V by 6 bases; bases with no gene match: 3. Germline V gene lookup returns CDR1 MDHEN and CDR2 SYDVKM. CDR3 DNA sequence: TGTGCCAGCAGGACAGGGGGCTCTTACGAGCAGTACGTC. Its translation is CASRTGGSYEQYV.

The rearrangement joins TRBV18 to TRBJ1-4; D ambiguous. Trimming stripped 4 bases from V and 7 bases from J, with 13 bases between. The CDR3 covers 14 residues. CDR1 KGHSH and CDR2 LQKENI come from the germline V gene. The CDR3 protein is CASSLGGGGEKLFF. In DNA, the CDR3 is TGTGCCAGCTCACTGGGCGGAGGTGGTGAAAAACTGTTTTTT.

V is TRBV19 and J is TRBJ2-7, with 12 bases aligning to TRBD1. After removal of 3 bases from V and 8 bases from J, the junction contained 5 bases not matched to a gene. Per the germline V gene, CDR1 is LNHDA and CDR2 is SQIVND (reference sequence). The CDR3 runs to 14 residues. CDR3 amino acids: CASSIPGQGAKQYF. Here the CDR3 DNA reads TGTGCCAGTAGTATTCCGGGACAGGGGGCGAAGCAGTACTTC.

The chain joins TRBV27 to TRBJ2-2; tentative D call: TRBD2 (5 bases). Germline assignment: CDR1 MNHEY and CDR2 SMNVEV (reference sequence). The CDR3 is made up of 15 amino acids. V was trimmed by 5 bases and J by 0 bases, leaving 10 bases between them. In DNA form, the CDR3 reads TGTGCCAGCAGTCTACTGGGAGCGAACACCGGGGAGCTGTTTTTT. Its protein is CASSLLGANTGELFF.

V is TRBV7-2 and J is TRBJ2-7; 10 nucleotides match TRBD2. This CDR3 is 15 amino acids long. The germline V gene has CDR1 SGHTA and CDR2 FQGNSA. Trimming took 0 bases from V and 4 from J; bases not matched to a gene: 3. The CDR3 loop reads CASSLAPSGGYEQYV. CDR3 sequence (DNA): TGTGCCAGCAGCTTAGCTCCTAGCGGGGGATACGAGCAGTACGTC.

V usage is TRBV19 and J usage is TRBJ2-1, with 8 bases that match TRBD1. The CDR3 loop spans 15 amino acids. Trimming took 9 bases from V and 8 from J; bases not matched to a gene: 15. Germline lookup yields CDR1 LNHDA and CDR2 SQIVND (reference sequence). The CDR3 bases are TGTGCCAGCCGTCTTGGGCAGGGGGCGCGGGATGAGCAGTTCTTC. Translated: CASRLGQGARDEQFF.